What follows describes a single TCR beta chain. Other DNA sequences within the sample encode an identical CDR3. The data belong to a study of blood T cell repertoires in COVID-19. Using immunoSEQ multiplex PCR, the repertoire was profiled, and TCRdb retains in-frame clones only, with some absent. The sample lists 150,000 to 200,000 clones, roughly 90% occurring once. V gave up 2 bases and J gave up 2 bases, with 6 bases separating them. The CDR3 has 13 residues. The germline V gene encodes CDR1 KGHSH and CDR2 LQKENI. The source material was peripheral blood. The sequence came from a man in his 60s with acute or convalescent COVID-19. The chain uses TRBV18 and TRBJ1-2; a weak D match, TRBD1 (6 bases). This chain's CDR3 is CASSPDRNYGYTF. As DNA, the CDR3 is TGTGCCAGCTCACCAGACAGGAACTATGGCTACACCTTC.